This T cell receptor (beta chain) comes out of a study of CD8 T cells in Susac syndrome. Healthy donors acted as controls, with matching for age and sex. TEMRA cells were FACS-enriched, while CD8+ and CD4+ T cells were negatively isolated. The V end lost 3 bases, the J end lost 6 bases, and 10 bases lay between the germline ends. Per the germline V gene, CDR1 is MNHEY and CDR2 is SMNVEV (reference sequence). CDR3 length: 13 amino acids. An amount of RNA that ranged from roughly 0.45 to 1 ug was reverse transcribed with random hexamers. The amplification used immunoSEQ multiplex PCR on TCR beta CDR3; it spanned 54 Vbeta and 13 Jbeta. In TCRdb, the immunoSEQ multiplex PCR reads were re-called with MiXCR into one record per CDR3 protein. The table includes more than 20,000 distinct CDR3 sequences, around 94% detected once.

This chain connects TRBV27 to TRBJ2-3; the D is unclear. This clonotype originated in a human donor in good health. Input material: CD8+ T cells from PBMCs. The CDR3 is CASSFRGRDTQYF. The CDR3 DNA reads TGTGCCAGCAGTTTCCGCGGCCGGGATACGCAGTATTTT.